This T cell receptor beta chain came from a study of cytomegalovirus exposure and HLA in healthy donors. Study-level points and caveats: The listing of approximately 160 TCR beta chains classed them as cytomegalovirus-associated. Specificity for CMV antigens was confirmed in vitro for a few of the CMV-associated chains. For most TCR beta V segments, an earlier analysis put the productive rate at about 90% or about 30% of the time.

While unrecorded immune exposures were likely, the donors were nominally healthy when sampled. The CDR3 loop spans 16 amino acids. Germline V CDR1 and CDR2: MNHEY, SVGAGI. The junction had 7 bases not matched to a gene; V was cut back by 4 bases and J by 4 bases. On this clone itself: Its antigen is not identified.

PCR employed 60 Vbeta and 13 Jbeta primers. TCRdb keeps only in-frame clones here, not all; method: immunoSEQ multiplex PCR. The sample holds 65,000 to 75,000 clones; 68% are singletons and the top ten take around 2%. This clonotype originated in a woman in her 30s in good health and CMV-seronegative. The rearrangement uses TRBV6-5 and TRBJ2-3; TRBD1 matches 11 bases. Sequencing input: PBMCs. DNA of the CDR3: TGTGCCAGCAGTTCATGGGACAGGGGGAAATCAGATACGCAGTATTTT. It translates to CASSSWDRGKSDTQYF.